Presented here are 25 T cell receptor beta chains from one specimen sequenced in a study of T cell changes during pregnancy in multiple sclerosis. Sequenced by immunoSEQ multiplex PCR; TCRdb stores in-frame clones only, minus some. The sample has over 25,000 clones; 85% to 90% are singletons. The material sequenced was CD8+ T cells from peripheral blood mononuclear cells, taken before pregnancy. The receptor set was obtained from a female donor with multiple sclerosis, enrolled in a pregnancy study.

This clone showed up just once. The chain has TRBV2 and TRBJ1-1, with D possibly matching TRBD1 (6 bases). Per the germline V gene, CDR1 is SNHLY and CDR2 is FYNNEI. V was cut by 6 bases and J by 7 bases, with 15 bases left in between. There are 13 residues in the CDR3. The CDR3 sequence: CASRPTGTDEAFF. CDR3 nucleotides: TGTGCCAGCAGACCGACAGGCACGGATGAAGCTTTCTTT.

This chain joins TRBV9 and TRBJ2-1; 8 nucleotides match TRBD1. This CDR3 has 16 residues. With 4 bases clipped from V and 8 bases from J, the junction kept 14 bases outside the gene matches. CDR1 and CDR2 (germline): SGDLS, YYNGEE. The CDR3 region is CASSFSPGTGLDEQFF. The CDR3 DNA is TGTGCCAGCAGCTTTTCCCCCGGGACAGGATTAGATGAGCAGTTCTTC.

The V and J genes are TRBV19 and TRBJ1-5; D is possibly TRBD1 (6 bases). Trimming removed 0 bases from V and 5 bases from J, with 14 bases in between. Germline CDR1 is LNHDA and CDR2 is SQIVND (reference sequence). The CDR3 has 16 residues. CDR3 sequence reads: CASSIDLGGGHQPQHF. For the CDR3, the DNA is TGTGCCAGTAGTATAGATCTGGGGGGGGGCCATCAGCCCCAGCATTTT.

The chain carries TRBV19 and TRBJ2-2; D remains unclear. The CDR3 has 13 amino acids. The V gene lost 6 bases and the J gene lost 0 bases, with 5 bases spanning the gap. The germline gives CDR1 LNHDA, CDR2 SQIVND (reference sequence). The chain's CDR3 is CASRSTNTGELFF. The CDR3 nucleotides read TGTGCCAGTAGGAGTACGAACACCGGGGAGCTGTTTTTT.

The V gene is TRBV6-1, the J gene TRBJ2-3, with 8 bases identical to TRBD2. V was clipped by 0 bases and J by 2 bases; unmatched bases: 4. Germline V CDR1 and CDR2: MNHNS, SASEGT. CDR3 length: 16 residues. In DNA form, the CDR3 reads TGTGCCAGCAGTGAAGCTGGCGGGGGGTACACAGATACGCAGTATTTT. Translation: CASSEAGGGYTDTQYF.

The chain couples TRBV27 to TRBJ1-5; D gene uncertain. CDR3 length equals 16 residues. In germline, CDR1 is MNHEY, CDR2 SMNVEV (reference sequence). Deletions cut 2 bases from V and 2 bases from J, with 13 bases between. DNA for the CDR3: TGTGCCAGCAGTTTAAGATGGGAGAGAGGCAATCAGCCCCAGCATTTT. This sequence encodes CASSLRWERGNQPQHF.

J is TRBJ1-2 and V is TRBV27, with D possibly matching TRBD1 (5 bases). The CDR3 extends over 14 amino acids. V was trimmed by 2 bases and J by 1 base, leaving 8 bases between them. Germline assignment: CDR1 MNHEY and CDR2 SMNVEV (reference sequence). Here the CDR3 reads CASSLVGGNYGYTF. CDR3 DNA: TGTGCCAGCAGTTTAGTGGGGGGTAACTATGGCTACACCTTC.

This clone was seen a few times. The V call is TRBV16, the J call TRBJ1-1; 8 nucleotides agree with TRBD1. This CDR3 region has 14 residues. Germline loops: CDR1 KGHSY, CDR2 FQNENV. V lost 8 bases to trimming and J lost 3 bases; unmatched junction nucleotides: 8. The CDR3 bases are TGTGCCAGCCGCCTCGACAGGGGCTACACTGAAGCTTTCTTT. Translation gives CASRLDRGYTEAFF.

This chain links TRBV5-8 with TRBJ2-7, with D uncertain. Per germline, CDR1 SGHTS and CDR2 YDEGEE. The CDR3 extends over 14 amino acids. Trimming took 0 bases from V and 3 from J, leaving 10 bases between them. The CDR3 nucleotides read TGTGCCAGCAGCTTGGGCAGGCGTTACTACGAGCAGTACTTC. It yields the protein CASSLGRRYYEQYF.

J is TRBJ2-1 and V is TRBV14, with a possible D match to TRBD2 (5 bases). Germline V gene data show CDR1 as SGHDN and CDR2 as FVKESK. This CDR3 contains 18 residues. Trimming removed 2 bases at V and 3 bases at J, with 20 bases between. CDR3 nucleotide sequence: TGTGCCAGCAGCCAACTCTTTGCGGGCCCCACGCGCTACAATGAGCAGTTCTTC. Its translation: CASSQLFAGPTRYNEQFF. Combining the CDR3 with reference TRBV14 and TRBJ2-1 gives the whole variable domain EAGVTQFPSHSVIEKGQTVTLRCDPISGHDNLYWYRRVMGKEIKFLLHFVKESKQDESGMPNNRFLAERTGGTYSTLKVQPAELEDSGVYFCASSQLFAGPTRYNEQFFGPGTRLTVL.

The DNA for the CDR3 is TGTGCCAGCAGTGACTCGACTAGCGACACCGGGGAGCTGTTTTTT. Translating it yields CASSDSTSDTGELFF. This chain connects TRBV6-4 to TRBJ2-2; 8 bases agree with TRBD2. Germline values: CDR1 MRHNA, CDR2 SNTAGT. Trimming took 0 bases from V and 3 from J; bases not matched to a gene: 0. This CDR3 spans 15 amino acids.

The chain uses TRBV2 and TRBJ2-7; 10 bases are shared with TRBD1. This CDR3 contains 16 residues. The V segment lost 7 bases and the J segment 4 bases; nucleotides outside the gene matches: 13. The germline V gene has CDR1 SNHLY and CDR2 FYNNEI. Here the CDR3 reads CASNDLPGQGSYEQYF. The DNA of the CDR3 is TGTGCCAGCAACGACCTCCCGGGACAGGGGTCTTACGAGCAGTACTTC.

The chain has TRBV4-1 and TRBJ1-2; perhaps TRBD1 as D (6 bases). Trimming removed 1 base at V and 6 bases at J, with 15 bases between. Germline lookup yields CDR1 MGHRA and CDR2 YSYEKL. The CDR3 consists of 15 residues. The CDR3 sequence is CASSQGTGLLHGYTF. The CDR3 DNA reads TGCGCCAGCAGCCAAGGTACAGGGCTCCTTCATGGCTACACCTTC.

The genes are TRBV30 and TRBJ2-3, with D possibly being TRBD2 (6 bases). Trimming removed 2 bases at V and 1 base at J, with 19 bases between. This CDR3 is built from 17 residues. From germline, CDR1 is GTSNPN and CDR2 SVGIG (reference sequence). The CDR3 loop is CAWSSVYSGGGTDTQYF. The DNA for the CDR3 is TGTGCCTGGAGTTCCGTTTATAGCGGTGGTGGCACAGATACGCAGTATTTT. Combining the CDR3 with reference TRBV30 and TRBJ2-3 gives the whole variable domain SQTIHQWPATLVQPVGSPLSLECTVEGTSNPNLYWYRQAAGRGLQLLFYSVGIGQISSEVPQNLSASRPQDRQFILSSKKLLLSDSGFYLCAWSSVYSGGGTDTQYFGPGTRLTVL.

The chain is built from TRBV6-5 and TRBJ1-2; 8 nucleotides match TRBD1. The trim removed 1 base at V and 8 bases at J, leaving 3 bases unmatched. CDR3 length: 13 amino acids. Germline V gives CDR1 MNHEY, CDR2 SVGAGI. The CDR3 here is CASSYWTGIGYTF. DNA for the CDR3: TGTGCCAGCAGTTACTGGACAGGGATCGGCTACACCTTC.

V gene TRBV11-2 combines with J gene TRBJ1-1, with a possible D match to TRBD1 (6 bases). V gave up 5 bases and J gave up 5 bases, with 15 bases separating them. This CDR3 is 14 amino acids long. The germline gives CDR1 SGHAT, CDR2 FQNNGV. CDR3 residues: CASSHPGRGTEAFF. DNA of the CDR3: TGTGCCAGCAGCCATCCCGGCAGGGGAACTGAAGCTTTCTTT.

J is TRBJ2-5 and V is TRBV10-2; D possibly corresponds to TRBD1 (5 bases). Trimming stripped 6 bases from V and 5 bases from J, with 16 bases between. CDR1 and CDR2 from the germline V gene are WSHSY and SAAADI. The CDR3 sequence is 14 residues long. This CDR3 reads CASRGPGNWETQYF. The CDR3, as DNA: TGCGCCAGCAGAGGCCCAGGGAACTGGGAGACCCAGTACTTC.

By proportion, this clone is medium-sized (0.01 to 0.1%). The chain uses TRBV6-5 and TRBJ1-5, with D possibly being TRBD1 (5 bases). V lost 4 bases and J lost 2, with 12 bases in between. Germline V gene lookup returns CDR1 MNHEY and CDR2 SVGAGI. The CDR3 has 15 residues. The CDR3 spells CASSSRGFGNQPQHF. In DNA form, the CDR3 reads TGTGCCAGCAGTTCCCGGGGGTTCGGCAATCAGCCCCAGCATTTT.

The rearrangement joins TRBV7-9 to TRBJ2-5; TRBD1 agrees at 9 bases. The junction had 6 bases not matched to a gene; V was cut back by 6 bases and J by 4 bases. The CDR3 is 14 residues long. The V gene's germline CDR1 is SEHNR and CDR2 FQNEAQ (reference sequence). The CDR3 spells CASSWTGEGETQYF. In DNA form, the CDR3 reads TGTGCCAGCAGTTGGACAGGGGAGGGAGAGACCCAGTACTTC.

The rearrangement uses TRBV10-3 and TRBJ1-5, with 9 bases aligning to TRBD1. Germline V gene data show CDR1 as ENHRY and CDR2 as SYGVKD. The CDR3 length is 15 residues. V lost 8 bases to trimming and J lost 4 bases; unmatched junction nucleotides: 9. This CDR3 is CAIGIPGQGNQPQHF. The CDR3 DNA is TGTGCCATCGGGATTCCGGGACAGGGTAATCAGCCCCAGCATTTT.

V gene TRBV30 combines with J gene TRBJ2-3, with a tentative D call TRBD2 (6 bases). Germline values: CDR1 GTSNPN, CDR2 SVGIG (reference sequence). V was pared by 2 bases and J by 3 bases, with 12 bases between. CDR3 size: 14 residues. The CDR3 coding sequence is TGTGCCTGGAGTTGGGCGGGGAGTACAGATACGCAGTATTTT. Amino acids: CAWSWAGSTDTQYF. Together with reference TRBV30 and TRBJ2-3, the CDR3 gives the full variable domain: SQTIHQWPATLVQPVGSPLSLECTVEGTSNPNLYWYRQAAGRGLQLLFYSVGIGQISSEVPQNLSASRPQDRQFILSSKKLLLSDSGFYLCAWSWAGSTDTQYFGPGTRLTVL.

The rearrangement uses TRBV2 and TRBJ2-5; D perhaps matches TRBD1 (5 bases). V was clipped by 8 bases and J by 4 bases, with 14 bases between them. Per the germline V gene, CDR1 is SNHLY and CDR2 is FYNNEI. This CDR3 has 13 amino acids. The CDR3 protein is CASLGPPGETQYF. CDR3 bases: TGTGCCAGCCTGGGGCCGCCAGGAGAGACCCAGTACTTC.

CDR3 coding DNA: TGCGCCAGCAGCTTGCGCGGGGGGGTTTCCTACGAGCAGTACTTC. This sequence encodes CASSLRGGVSYEQYF. The rearrangement uses TRBV5-1 and TRBJ2-7; 9 bases are shared with TRBD2. The CDR3 extends over 15 amino acids. V dropped 1 base and J dropped 1; count of bases not matched to a gene: 3. Germline CDR1 reads SGHRS; CDR2 reads YFSETQ.

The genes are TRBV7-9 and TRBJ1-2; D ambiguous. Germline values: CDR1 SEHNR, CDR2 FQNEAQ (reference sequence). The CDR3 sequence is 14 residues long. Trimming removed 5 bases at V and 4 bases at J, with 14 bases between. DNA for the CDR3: TGTGCCAGCAGCCCCGCCGGGGATCCCTATGGCTACACCTTC. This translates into CASSPAGDPYGYTF.

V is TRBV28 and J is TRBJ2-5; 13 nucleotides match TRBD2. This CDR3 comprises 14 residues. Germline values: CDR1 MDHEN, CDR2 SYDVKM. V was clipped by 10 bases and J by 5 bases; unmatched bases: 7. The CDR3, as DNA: TGTGCCACCGGACTAGCGGGGGCGGGGGAGACCCAGTACTTC. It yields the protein CATGLAGAGETQYF.